A single sample gave rise to the 31 T cell receptor beta chains below, sequenced in a study of early T cells in non-severe SARS-CoV-2 infection. TCRdb recomputed calls from the 5' RACE reads with MiXCR, one row per CDR3 protein. The repertoire holds 30,000 or so distinct CDR3 sequences, with about 5% as singletons. Sequenced sample: whole blood. The receptors originated from an adult who was a healthcare worker with PCR-confirmed SARS-CoV-2 infection or an uninfected control (not recorded which).

The chain links TRBV7-6 to TRBJ2-7, with 10 bases that match TRBD2. CDR1 is SGHVS, CDR2 FNYEAQ, per germline. CDR3 length: 15 residues. V gave up 3 bases and J gave up 2 bases; unmatched junction bases: 4. CDR3 protein: CASSFNLAGAYEQYF. The CDR3 region has the DNA TGTGCCAGCAGCTTTAACCTAGCGGGAGCCTACGAGCAGTACTTC.

The CDR3 nucleotides are TGTGCCAGCACCCGAACGGAGGGCCCGAACTATGGCTACACCTTC. This gives the protein CASTRTEGPNYGYTF. The chain employs TRBV6-6 and TRBJ1-2; no definite D call. Germline V gene data show CDR1 as MNHNY and CDR2 as SVGAGI (reference sequence). The CDR3 has 15 amino acids. V lost 7 bases, J lost 2 bases, and 17 bases lay in between.

V gene TRBV5-1 combines with J gene TRBJ2-7; no clear D. The CDR3 has 13 amino acids. The germline V gene encodes CDR1 SGHRS and CDR2 YFSETQ. V dropped 2 bases and J dropped 6 bases, with 12 bases sitting between them. CDR3 nucleotide sequence: TGCGCCAGCAGCTTACTCGCGCAAGGCGAGCAGTACTTC. Protein sequence: CASSLLAQGEQYF.

This clonotype was counted at least ten times. The V gene is TRBV6-6, the J gene TRBJ2-5; 7 nucleotides match TRBD1. CDR3 size: 14 residues. V shed 0 bases and J 5 bases; nucleotides not matched to a gene: 3. Germline-derived CDR1 and CDR2 are MNHNY and SVGAGI (reference sequence). This CDR3 reads CASSYSTGVETQYF. The DNA of the CDR3 is TGTGCCAGCAGTTACTCTACAGGGGTGGAGACCCAGTACTTC.

This clonotype was recorded at least ten times. The chain carries TRBV12-3 or TRBV12-4 and TRBJ2-2; no clear D gene. The length of the CDR3 is 11 residues. Trimming took off 1 base at V and 9 bases at J, with 3 bases between the two ends. The CDR3 bases are TGTGCCAGCAGTTTAGTGCGGGAGCTGTTTTTT. Amino acid sequence: CASSLVRELFF.

Only a few counts were recorded for this clonotype. This chain connects TRBV11-2 to TRBJ2-6, with TRBD2 as a possible D gene (5 bases). The CDR3 is made up of 16 amino acids. V shed 4 bases and J shed 2 bases, with 12 bases lying between them. The germline V gene encodes CDR1 SGHAT and CDR2 FQNNGV. The DNA of the CDR3 is TGTGCCAGCAGCTCCCCCCCGAGGGCTGGGGCCAACGTCCTGACTTTC. It translates to CASSSPPRAGANVLTF. The full variable domain, rest sourced from reference TRBV11-2 and TRBJ2-6, is EAGVAQSPRYKIIEKRQSVAFWCNPISGHATLYWYQQILGQGPKLLIQFQNNGVVDDSQLPKDRFSAERLKGVDSTLKIQPAKLEDSAVYLCASSSPPRAGANVLTFGAGSRLTVL.

This clonotype was detected a few times. V gene TRBV5-1 combines with J gene TRBJ2-5; TRBD1 aligns across 8 bases. The germline V gene has CDR1 SGHRS and CDR2 YFSETQ. With V trimmed by 2 bases and J by 5 bases, 11 bases remained unmatched. This CDR3 spans 16 amino acids. DNA for the CDR3: TGCGCCAGCAGCTTCACAGGGGGAGTTACTACGGAGACCCAGTACTTC. Its protein is CASSFTGGVTTETQYF.

V gene TRBV28 combines with J gene TRBJ2-7, with 7 positions matching TRBD2. The CDR3 covers 14 residues. Germline V CDR1 and CDR2: MDHEN, SYDVKM. Trimming removed 4 bases from V and 2 bases from J; junction bases left unmatched: 5. Here the CDR3 DNA reads TGTGCCAGCAGTTACGGCGGGAGTGCCTACGAGCAGTACTTC. Encoded protein: CASSYGGSAYEQYF.

This clonotype was recorded at least ten times. The gene calls are TRBV27 and TRBJ2-7, with D possibly matching TRBD2 (5 bases). CDR1 is MNHEY and CDR2 is SMNVEV in the germline V gene (reference sequence). CDR3 length: 14 residues. V was trimmed by 3 bases and J by 5 bases, leaving 14 bases between them. CDR3 DNA sequence: TGTGCCAGCAGTTTTTGGGTTGGGGAGAACGAGCAGTACTTC. It yields the protein CASSFWVGENEQYF.

This clonotype came up many times. V usage is TRBV6-5 and J usage is TRBJ2-5; 11 nucleotides align to TRBD1. V lost 7 bases to trimming and J lost 6 bases; unmatched junction nucleotides: 7. Per the germline V gene, CDR1 is MNHEY and CDR2 is SVGAGI. The length of the CDR3 is 14 residues. The CDR3: CASISGQGGKTQYF. The DNA for the CDR3 is TGTGCCAGCATTTCGGGACAGGGGGGGAAGACCCAGTACTTC.

This clonotype was counted ten times or more. The CDR3 loop is CASTRWVAGYEQYF. Here the CDR3 DNA reads TGTGCCAGCACCCGGTGGGTAGCGGGCTACGAGCAGTACTTC. V is TRBV6-2 or TRBV6-3 and J is TRBJ2-7; TRBD2 aligns across 7 bases. After removal of 7 bases from V and 3 bases from J, the junction contained 9 bases not matched to a gene. CDR3 length: 14 amino acids. Germline-derived CDR1 and CDR2 are MNHEY and SVGEGT.

This clonotype was observed at least ten times. This chain joins TRBV7-3 and TRBJ2-1; D gene uncertain. The CDR3 runs 16 residues. Trimming pared 1 base from V and 8 bases from J, leaving 18 bases between. Germline values: CDR1 SGHTA, CDR2 FQGTGA. CDR3 protein: CASSLNSYRPPHEQFF. CDR3 bases: TGTGCCAGCAGCTTAAATTCCTATCGCCCGCCCCATGAGCAGTTCTTC.

The chain uses TRBV6-2 or TRBV6-3 and TRBJ2-1; 13 nucleotides line up with TRBD2. The CDR3 is 17 residues long. Germline trimming cut 5 bases from V and 2 bases from J; bases unmatched to any gene: 6. CDR1 MNHEY and CDR2 SVGEGT come from the germline V gene. The CDR3 DNA follows: TGTGCCAGCAGTGGTACTAGCGGGAGGGCCCCCTACAATGAGCAGTTCTTC. It yields the protein CASSGTSGRAPYNEQFF.

This clonotype was found a few times. V and J are TRBV6-6 and TRBJ1-3; 7 positions match TRBD1. The CDR3 length is 15 residues. Unmatched junction bases numbered 5, after V lost 6 bases and J lost 0 bases. Germline CDR1 is MNHNY and CDR2 is SVGAGI (reference sequence). The CDR3 sequence: CASSWTGRSGNTIYF. CDR3 nucleotides: TGTGCCAGCAGCTGGACAGGTCGCTCTGGAAACACCATATATTTT.

There are many counts of this clonotype. V usage is TRBV12-3 or TRBV12-4 and J usage is TRBJ1-2; 8 nucleotides align to TRBD1. The CDR3 runs to 15 residues. The V segment lost 6 bases and the J segment 8 bases; nucleotides outside the gene matches: 14. CDR3 nucleotides: TGTGCCAGCAGACCCTCCGACAGGGGCCGCCGGGGCTACACCTTC. It translates to CASRPSDRGRRGYTF.

This clonotype was observed a few times. This rearrangement joins TRBV5-6 to TRBJ2-1, with 9 bases identical to TRBD1. Germline trimming cut 0 bases from V and 9 bases from J; bases unmatched to any gene: 4. The CDR3 covers 14 residues. Germline loops: CDR1 SGHDT, CDR2 YYEEEE. The CDR3 spells CASSLVGQGSEQFF. In DNA form, the CDR3 reads TGTGCCAGCAGCTTGGTGGGACAGGGAAGTGAGCAGTTCTTC.

CDR3 bases: TGTGCCAGCACCGCTTGGGGGGTCGACTATGGCTACACCTTC. Protein product: CASTAWGVDYGYTF. The J gene is TRBJ1-2, the V gene TRBV28, with D perhaps TRBD1 (5 bases). This CDR3 region has 14 residues. Germline V gene lookup returns CDR1 MDHEN and CDR2 SYDVKM. The germline V and J ends were trimmed by 7 bases and 3 bases, with 15 bases remaining between them.

There are a few counts of this clonotype. This chain uses TRBV5-1 with TRBJ1-1; 11 positions match TRBD1. Per germline, CDR1 SGHRS and CDR2 YFSETQ. The CDR3 runs to 17 residues. With V trimmed by 2 bases and J by 5 bases, 11 bases remained unmatched. DNA of the CDR3: TGCGCCAGCAGCTTAAGGACAGGGGGCTCCGGAAAAACTGAAGCTTTCTTT. Its protein is CASSLRTGGSGKTEAFF.

At least ten counts were recorded for this clonotype. The gene calls are TRBV28 and TRBJ1-4, with TRBD1 matching 8 bases. With V trimmed by 7 bases and J by 7 bases, 8 bases remained unmatched. CDR3 size: 14 residues. CDR1 is MDHEN and CDR2 is SYDVKM in the germline V gene. In DNA form, the CDR3 reads TGTGCCAGCACCCTAGACAGGGGAGGTGAAAAACTGTTTTTT. Translating gives CASTLDRGGEKLFF. The whole variable domain, remainder taken from reference TRBV28 and TRBJ1-4, is DVKVTQSSRYLVKRTGEKVFLECVQDMDHENMFWYRQDPGLGLRLIYFSYDVKMKEKGDIPEGYSVSREKKERFSLILESASTNQTSMYLCASTLDRGGEKLFFGSGTQLSVL.

The chain joins TRBV29-1 to TRBJ2-1; D gene uncertain. This CDR3 has 14 residues. V was pared by 2 bases and J by 10 bases, with 18 bases between. Germline CDR1 and CDR2: SQVTM and ANQGSEA. DNA for the CDR3: TGCAGCGTTGAAAGTCCAGGACGCTCACTCGAGCAGTTCTTC. Translated, it gives CSVESPGRSLEQFF.

The J gene is TRBJ2-3, the V gene TRBV20-1; D is possibly TRBD1 or TRBD2 (7 bases each). This CDR3 is built from 15 residues. Trimming took off 4 bases at V and 5 bases at J, with 19 bases between the two ends. The germline gives CDR1 DFQATT, CDR2 SNEGSKA (reference sequence). The CDR3 nucleotides are TGCAGTGCTAAGCCCCAGGGGGAGGGCCGAGATACGCAGTATTTT. Amino acids: CSAKPQGEGRDTQYF.

This chain connects TRBV7-2 to TRBJ2-3; 8 bases fit TRBD1. V shed 5 bases, J shed 5 bases, and the junction held 3 bases outside the gene matches. The germline V gene has CDR1 SGHTA and CDR2 FQGNSA. CDR3 length equals 13 residues. CDR3 nucleotide sequence: TGTGCCAGCAGCGTCGACAGGGGAGATACGCAGTATTTT. Residues: CASSVDRGDTQYF.

This clonotype has only a few counts. The chain uses TRBV19 and TRBJ1-2; perhaps TRBD1 as D (5 bases). V lost 3 bases and J 0 bases, leaving 11 bases between the germline ends. The V gene's germline CDR1 is LNHDA and CDR2 SQIVND (reference sequence). This CDR3 region has 15 residues. CDR3 amino acids: CASSMAGNANYGYTF. DNA for the CDR3: TGTGCCAGTAGTATGGCAGGGAACGCTAACTATGGCTACACCTTC.

This clonotype has at least ten counts. This chain uses TRBV9 with TRBJ1-1; no firm D call. This CDR3 has 15 residues. V dropped 0 bases and J dropped 1 base, with 10 bases sitting between them. Germline V gives CDR1 SGDLS, CDR2 YYNGEE. In DNA, the CDR3 is TGTGCCAGCAGCGTAGTCGCGGGCGCGAACACTGAAGCTTTCTTT. This gives the protein CASSVVAGANTEAFF.

The CDR3 protein is CASSSPSAYSPSTDTQYF. CDR3 DNA sequence: TGTGCCAGCAGTTCCCCCAGCGCGTACAGCCCTAGCACAGATACGCAGTATTTT. The chain is built from TRBV28 and TRBJ2-3; D remains unclear. Germline V gene data show CDR1 as MDHEN and CDR2 as SYDVKM. This CDR3 has 18 residues. Trimming took 4 bases from V and 0 from J, leaving 20 bases between them.

The table lists this clonotype with many counts. The chain uses TRBV20-1 and TRBJ2-2; possible D gene TRBD2, 5 bases. Germline V CDR1 and CDR2: DFQATT, SNEGSKA (reference sequence). The CDR3 runs to 15 residues. V was trimmed by 8 bases and J by 2 bases, leaving 18 bases between them. The CDR3 loop reads CSPQRDGYNTGELFF. The CDR3 DNA is TGCAGTCCACAGAGGGATGGATACAACACCGGGGAGCTGTTTTTT.

This chain links TRBV4-1 with TRBJ2-7; D unclear. Trimming took off 1 base at V and 5 bases at J, with 12 bases between the two ends. This CDR3 contains 14 residues. Per the germline V gene, CDR1 is MGHRA and CDR2 is YSYEKL. The CDR3 DNA reads as TGCGCCAGCAGCCAAGCCTTTGGTAACAACGAGCAGTACTTC. Residues: CASSQAFGNNEQYF.

This clonotype occurred a few times. This sequence joins TRBV18 and TRBJ2-1; 9 bases match TRBD2. The CDR3 runs 15 residues. The V gene end was trimmed by 6 bases and the J gene end by 6 bases; junction bases not matched to a gene: 9. CDR1 KGHSH and CDR2 LQKENI come from the germline V gene. DNA for the CDR3: TGTGCCAGCTCCCCGACTAGCGGACCGGGCAATGAGCAGTTCTTC. Translating it yields CASSPTSGPGNEQFF.

The chain employs TRBV11-2 and TRBJ1-1; the D is unclear. The CDR3 runs to 13 residues. V lost 3 bases and J lost 1, with 6 bases in between. CDR1 is SGHAT and CDR2 is FQNNGV in the germline V gene. The CDR3 DNA is TGTGCCAGCAGCTTCGGTCGGAACACTGAAGCTTTCTTT. Its protein is CASSFGRNTEAFF.

This rearrangement joins TRBV5-8 to TRBJ1-5; D is unresolved. Germline CDR1 SGHTS, CDR2 YDEGEE. CDR3 length equals 14 residues. Trimming left V 4 bases short and J 1 base short, with 9 bases between. The CDR3 coding sequence is TGTGCCAGCAGCCCCTGGAGAAGCAATCAGCCCCAGCATTTT. It specifies CASSPWRSNQPQHF.

In this sample, this clonotype turned up many times. This rearrangement joins TRBV9 to TRBJ2-3, with 8 bases lining up with TRBD2. V shed 3 bases and J 7 bases; nucleotides not matched to a gene: 4. There are 13 residues in the CDR3. Germline CDR1 is SGDLS and CDR2 is YYNGEE. The DNA of the CDR3 is TGTGCCAGCAGCGGGATAGCGGGGCATACGCAGTATTTT. This sequence encodes CASSGIAGHTQYF.